The 13 T cell receptor beta chains given below trace back to one sample, sequenced in a study of beta chain features in type 1 diabetes. Study results and caveats: TCRB CDR3s from Type 1 diabetes patients were moderately but significantly shorter in all four CD4+ subsets.

The whole isolated RNA underwent reverse transcription, so sequencing captured expressed TCRB transcripts. Generated by immunoSEQ multiplex PCR, the TCRdb table keeps only in-frame clones and is missing some. The data hold over 14,000 clones, with approximately 76% observed a single time. These receptors' antigens are unknown. Sequencing was performed on stem cell memory CD4+ T cells from blood. Source of these receptors: a young woman with type 1 diabetes.

This clone was detected only once. The rearrangement uses TRBV5-4 and TRBJ2-3; no reliable D call. The CDR3 is 16 residues long. Germline V gene sequence: CDR1 SGHNT, CDR2 YYREEE (reference sequence). Trimming removed 0 bases from V and 1 base from J, with 12 bases in between. This CDR3 reads CASSLVAFSRTDTQYF. For the CDR3, the DNA is TGTGCCAGCAGCTTGGTAGCATTCAGCCGCACAGATACGCAGTATTTT.

The rearrangement uses TRBV9 and TRBJ2-7, with D perhaps matching TRBD1 (6 bases). This CDR3 spans 18 amino acids. Germline V gene data show CDR1 as SGDLS and CDR2 as YYNGEE. V lost 0 bases and J 0 bases, leaving 19 bases between the germline ends. CDR3 DNA sequence: TGTGCCAGCAGCGTAGCCCAAGGGCAGGGGTCCTCCTCCTACGAGCAGTACTTC. It is translated as CASSVAQGQGSSSYEQYF.

The J gene is TRBJ2-5, the V gene TRBV25-1, with a tentative D call TRBD1 (6 bases). Per the germline V gene, CDR1 is MGHDK and CDR2 is SYGVNS. The CDR3 covers 12 residues. Trimming took off 8 bases at V and 8 bases at J, with 15 bases between the two ends. The CDR3 nucleotides are TGTGCCAGCGGTCGAGACAGGCAAACCCAGTACTTC. Amino acid sequence: CASGRDRQTQYF.

The chain has TRBV28 and TRBJ2-7; 10 bases fit TRBD1. Germline trimming cut 6 bases from V and 4 bases from J; bases unmatched to any gene: 6. This CDR3 is 14 amino acids long. CDR1 is MDHEN and CDR2 is SYDVKM in the germline V gene. CDR3 in amino acids: CASRPTGGGYEQYF. The CDR3 DNA reads as TGTGCCAGCAGGCCGACAGGGGGCGGATACGAGCAGTACTTC.

V usage is TRBV5-5 and J usage is TRBJ2-2; 7 positions agree with TRBD1. J lost 4 bases, V lost 2 bases, and 8 bases had no gene match. This CDR3 is 16 amino acids long. CDR1 is SGHKS, CDR2 YYEKEE, per germline (reference sequence). The CDR3 region has the DNA TGTGCCAGCAGCTTATTAGCCGGGACAGCCACCGGGGAGCTGTTTTTT. This sequence encodes CASSLLAGTATGELFF.

V and J are TRBV19 and TRBJ1-2; tentative D call: TRBD1 (5 bases). This CDR3 spans 13 amino acids. Germline V CDR1 and CDR2: LNHDA, SQIVND (reference sequence). Between the trimmed V and J ends, which lost 6 bases and 5 bases, there was a span of 13 bases. As DNA, the CDR3 is TGTGCCAGTAGAAAACAGGTTGGATATGGCTACACCTTC. It translates to CASRKQVGYGYTF.

This chain's CDR3 is CSVEGLAGVTYNEQFF. The CDR3 region has the DNA TGCAGCGTTGAGGGGCTAGCGGGAGTAACATACAATGAGCAGTTCTTC. The V and J genes are TRBV29-1 and TRBJ2-1; 10 bases align to TRBD2. Germline CDR1 reads SQVTM; CDR2 reads ANQGSEA. CDR3 length: 16 amino acids. Trimming took 3 bases from V and 4 from J; bases not matched to a gene: 9.

CDR3 nucleotides: TGTGCCAGCTCACCTGGCCCGGGACAGGGCTACGAGCAGTACTTC. This translates into CASSPGPGQGYEQYF. This chain joins TRBV18 and TRBJ2-5, with 9 bases aligning to TRBD1. The DNA end favors TRBJ2-7, so the J call may be wrong. CDR1 and CDR2 (germline): KGHSH, LQKENI. The CDR3 sequence is 15 residues long.

The chain carries TRBV7-3 and TRBJ2-1; a weak D match, TRBD1 (5 bases). The CDR3 runs 14 residues. Germline CDR1 reads SGHTA; CDR2 reads FQGTGA. V was pared by 5 bases and J by 5 bases, with 13 bases between. Here the CDR3 DNA reads TGTGCCAGCAGCCCCCCCGGACACCACAATGAGCAGTTCTTC. Translating gives CASSPPGHHNEQFF.

This clone appeared a single time. The CDR3 DNA follows: TGTGCCAGCAGCTTAGGGGCTAGCGGGAGCATCGGGGAGCTGTTTTTT. Protein product: CASSLGASGSIGELFF. The chain combines TRBV7-8 with TRBJ2-2; 10 nucleotides line up with TRBD2. The V segment lost 1 base and the J segment 7 bases; nucleotides outside the gene matches: 6. The CDR3 totals 16 residues. The germline CDR1 and CDR2 sequences are SGHVS and FQNEAQ.

CDR3 DNA: TGTGCCAGCAGCCACCTCGGACTAGCGGGAGATACGCAGTATTTT. Translating gives CASSHLGLAGDTQYF. The chain links TRBV14 to TRBJ2-3; 11 positions agree with TRBD2. The CDR3 length is 15 residues. The V gene's germline CDR1 is SGHDN and CDR2 FVKESK. V lost 3 bases, J lost 5 bases, and 4 bases stayed unmatched.

J is TRBJ1-1 and V is TRBV6-6; D is ambiguous. This CDR3 has 13 amino acids. V shed 0 bases and J shed 6 bases, with 8 bases lying between them. Germline V gene lookup returns CDR1 MNHNY and CDR2 SVGAGI (reference sequence). CDR3 sequence reads: CASSYSRMPEAFF. The CDR3, as DNA: TGTGCCAGCAGTTACTCGAGGATGCCTGAAGCTTTCTTT.

The chain employs TRBV5-4 and TRBJ2-3, with TRBD2 identical over 11 bases. Germline V CDR1 and CDR2: SGHNT, YYREEE (reference sequence). After removal of 5 bases from V and 4 bases from J, the junction contained 9 bases not matched to a gene. The CDR3 has 16 residues. The CDR3 is CASSSRGSGRADTQYF. The CDR3 region has the DNA TGTGCCAGCAGTTCCCGGGGTAGCGGGAGGGCAGATACGCAGTATTTT.